This TCR beta chain was sequenced during a study of CD8+ T cells in alopecia areata. Study-wide background: Patients received oral tofacitinib, 5 to 10 mg twice daily, for moderate-to-severe alopecia areata. Findings of the study overall: Persistence during tofacitinib was seen for many expanded lesional clones in scalp and blood. How baseline CD8+ expansion relates to response remains uncertain (there was one nonresponder). Significant decreases in scalp clonality and expanded CD8+ clones followed tofacitinib treatment.

As to treatment: oral pan-JAK inhibitor, 5-10 mg twice daily. RNA extraction and reverse transcription yielded cDNA as sequencing template. The method was immunoSEQ multiplex PCR; TCRdb's version includes in-frame clones alone and lacks a portion of them. The table includes around 97,000 clones, over 75% detected once. This clone was found once. Its antigen is currently unknown. Trimming shortened V by 10 bases and J by 4 bases, and 11 bases separated the two germline ends. Germline V gives CDR1 MNHEY, CDR2 SMNVEV (reference sequence). The CDR3 covers 11 residues. The source was CD8+ T cells sorted from blood, collected around week 31, from a patient treated with tofacitinib. The chain carries TRBV27 and TRBJ2-7; the D is unclear. The sequence was collected from a human donor with alopecia areata. The CDR3 region is CATGYTYEQYF. The CDR3 nucleotides read TGTGCCACCGGATACACATACGAGCAGTACTTC.